The clone carrying this TCR beta chain showed up many times. The antigen is undetermined. Via MiXCR, TCRdb re-called the RACE reads, giving one row per CDR3 protein. The table has 200,000 to 300,000 distinct CDR3 sequences, about 9% seen once. The data stem from a study of human T cells and chemical hapten exposure. Across the whole study: Patients, chiefly female, had alopecia areata, totalis or universalis. Points from the study as a whole: More PT1 expanded TCRs went with higher patch test scores.

V trimming: 7 bases; J trimming: 3 bases; junction bases outside the gene matches: 5. The CDR3 length is 13 residues. The time point was: pre-sensitization, week 0. Treatment reported: therapeutic diphenylcyclopropenone sensitization with weekly scalp DPC. At patch-test visits, sampling came before the patch test. The clonotype comes from a woman between 40 and 55 years old with alopecia areata. Some clones in this sample may be carry-over from other donors' samples. The rearrangement links TRBV12-3 or TRBV12-4 to TRBJ1-1; TRBD1 matches 7 bases. The sample here was whole blood, taken in connection with sensitization to the hapten diphenylcyclopropenone (DPC). The CDR3 DNA is TGTGCCAGCACTCTCACAGGGGACACTGAAGCTTTCTTT. Translation gives CASTLTGDTEAFF.